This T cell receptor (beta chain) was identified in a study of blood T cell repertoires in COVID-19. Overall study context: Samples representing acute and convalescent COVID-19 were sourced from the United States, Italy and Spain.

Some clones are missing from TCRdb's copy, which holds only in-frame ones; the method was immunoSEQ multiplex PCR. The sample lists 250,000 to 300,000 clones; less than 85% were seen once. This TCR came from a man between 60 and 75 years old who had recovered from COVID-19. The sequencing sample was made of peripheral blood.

The CDR3 DNA is TGTGCCAGCAGCCCAGCGGGGGGCTCCAATGAGCAGTTCTTC. Its protein is CASSPAGGSNEQFF. V gene TRBV7-3 combines with J gene TRBJ2-1, with 9 bases that match TRBD2. This CDR3 region has 14 residues. J lost 6 bases, V lost 5 bases, and 5 bases had no gene match. CDR1 is SGHTA and CDR2 is FQGTGA in the germline V gene.